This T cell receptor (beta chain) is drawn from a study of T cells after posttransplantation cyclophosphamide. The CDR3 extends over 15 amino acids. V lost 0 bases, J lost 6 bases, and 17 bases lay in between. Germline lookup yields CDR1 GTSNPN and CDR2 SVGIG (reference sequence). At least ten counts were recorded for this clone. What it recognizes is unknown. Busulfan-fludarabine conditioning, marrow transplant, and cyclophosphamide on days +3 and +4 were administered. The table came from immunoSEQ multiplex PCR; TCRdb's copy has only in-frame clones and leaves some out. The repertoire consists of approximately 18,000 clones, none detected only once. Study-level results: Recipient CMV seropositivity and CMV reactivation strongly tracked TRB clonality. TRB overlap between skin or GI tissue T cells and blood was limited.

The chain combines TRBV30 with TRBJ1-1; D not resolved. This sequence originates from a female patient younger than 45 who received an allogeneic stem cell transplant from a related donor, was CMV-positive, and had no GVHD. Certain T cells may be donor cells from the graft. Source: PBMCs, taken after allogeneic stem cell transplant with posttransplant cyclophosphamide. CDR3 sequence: CAWSVGFRDSSEAFF. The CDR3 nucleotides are TGTGCCTGGAGTGTCGGATTTCGGGATTCCTCTGAAGCTTTCTTT.